Sequencing of this T cell receptor (beta chain) was carried out in a study of radiation and T cells in renal cell carcinoma. Time point reported: blood 2 weeks post-SBRT. As for treatment: 15 Gy SBRT to primary tumor, nephrectomy 4 weeks later. This clone has only a few counts. Repertoires were generated with immunoSEQ multiplex PCR, while TCRdb's copy carries only in-frame clones and drops some. In the table there are some 130,000 clones, roughly 77% of which are singletons. Germline V lookup: CDR1 LGHNA, CDR2 YNFKEQ. Trimming took 0 bases from V and 2 from J, leaving 8 bases between them. The CDR3 totals 15 residues.

The TCR sequence derives from a woman aged 60-70 years with renal cell carcinoma. The material sequenced was blood, taken from a patient whose treatment included radiotherapy and nephrectomy. V is TRBV4-2 and J is TRBJ1-5, with unresolved D. The CDR3 loop is CASSQDNRGNQPQHF. CDR3 coding DNA: TGTGCCAGCAGCCAAGATAACCGGGGCAATCAGCCCCAGCATTTT.